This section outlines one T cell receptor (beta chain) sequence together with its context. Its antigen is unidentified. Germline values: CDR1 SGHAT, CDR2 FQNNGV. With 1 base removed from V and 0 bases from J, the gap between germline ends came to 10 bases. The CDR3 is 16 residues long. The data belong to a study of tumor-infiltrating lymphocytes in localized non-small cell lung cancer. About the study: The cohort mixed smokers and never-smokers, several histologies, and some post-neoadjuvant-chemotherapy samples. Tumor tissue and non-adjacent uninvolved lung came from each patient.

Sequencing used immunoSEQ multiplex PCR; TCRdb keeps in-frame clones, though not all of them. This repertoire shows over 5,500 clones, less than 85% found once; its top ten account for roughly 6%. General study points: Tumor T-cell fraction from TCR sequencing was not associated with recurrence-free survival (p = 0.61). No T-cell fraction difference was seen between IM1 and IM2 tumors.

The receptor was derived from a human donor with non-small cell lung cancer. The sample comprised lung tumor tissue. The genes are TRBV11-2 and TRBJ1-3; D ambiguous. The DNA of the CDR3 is TGTGCCAGCAGCTTAGCAGACACTGACTCTGGAAACACCATATATTTT. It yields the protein CASSLADTDSGNTIYF.